The 7 T cell receptor beta chains listed next were all sequenced from one sample in a study of shared clonotypes between healthy human individuals. This table comes from immunoSEQ multiplex PCR, and its TCRdb copy is limited to in-frame clones, with some not included. This table has a few million clones, 93% appearing once. Sample: naive CD4+ T cells from PBMCs. Subset defined: CD45RA+ positively selected. The receptors derive from a young man in good health. Some clones in this sample may be carry-over from other donors' samples.

V is TRBV5-6 and J is TRBJ2-7; possibly TRBD1 for D (5 bases). The CDR3 loop spans 14 amino acids. Trimming left V 4 bases short and J 2 bases short, with 13 bases between. Germline CDR1 reads SGHDT; CDR2 reads YYEEEE. The CDR3, as DNA: TGTGCCAGCAGCGGCCCGACAGATACCTACGAGCAGTACTTC. As protein: CASSGPTDTYEQYF.

The chain couples TRBV11-1 to TRBJ2-7; a possible D gene is TRBD2 (6 bases). Germline CDR1 is SGHAT and CDR2 is FQDESV (reference sequence). The CDR3 is 14 residues long. V shed 1 base and J shed 6 bases, with 13 bases lying between them. This CDR3 reads CASSLGGKVAEQYF. The CDR3 nucleotides are TGTGCCAGCAGCTTAGGCGGGAAGGTTGCCGAGCAGTACTTC.

V gene TRBV29-1 combines with J gene TRBJ2-1; 7 bases are shared with TRBD1. The CDR3 has 13 amino acids. From germline, CDR1 is SQVTM and CDR2 ANQGSEA. J lost 7 bases, V lost 3 bases, and 6 bases had no gene match. The CDR3 reads CSVETGLRNEQFF. CDR3 DNA sequence: TGCAGCGTTGAGACAGGGTTACGGAATGAGCAGTTCTTC.

The J gene is TRBJ2-7, the V gene TRBV5-1; 9 nucleotides match TRBD1. The CDR3 consists of 18 residues. Trimming cost V 4 bases and J 5 bases; bases outside gene matches: 19. The V gene's germline CDR1 is SGHRS and CDR2 YFSETQ. The CDR3 sequence: CASSKAGSGTGSPNEQYF. The CDR3 DNA follows: TGCGCCAGCAGCAAGGCCGGCTCCGGGACAGGGTCTCCCAACGAGCAGTACTTC.

This chain links TRBV5-1 with TRBJ2-7, with D perhaps assigned TRBD1 or TRBD2 (5 bases each). The CDR3 has 16 residues. In germline, CDR1 is SGHRS, CDR2 YFSETQ. Trimming shortened V by 0 bases and J by 0 bases, and 13 bases separated the two germline ends. The CDR3 sequence is CASSLAGLGVSYEQYF. Written as DNA, the CDR3 is TGCGCCAGCAGCTTGGCGGGGCTAGGTGTCTCCTACGAGCAGTACTTC. The full variable domain, with the rest looked up from reference TRBV5-1 and TRBJ2-7, is KAGVTQTPRYLIKTRGQQVTLSCSPISGHRSVSWYQQTPGQGLQFLFEYFSETQRNKGNFPGRFSGRQFSNSRSEMNVSTLELGDSALYLCASSLAGLGVSYEQYFGPGTRLTVT.

V and J are TRBV5-1 and TRBJ2-7; D is undetermined. Trimming stripped 0 bases from V and 2 bases from J, with 9 bases between. Looked up from germline, CDR1 is SGHRS and CDR2 is YFSETQ. This CDR3 region has 14 residues. As DNA, the CDR3 is TGCGCCAGCAGCTTGGCCCGGGCTGCCTACGAGCAGTACTTC. Amino acid sequence: CASSLARAAYEQYF.

There are a few counts of this clone. Other DNA sequences in the same sample also yield this CDR3. The CDR3 nucleotides read TGTGCCAGCAGCAAGGCGGGGGTGAACACTGAAGCTTTCTTT. Its translation: CASSKAGVNTEAFF. The V and J genes are TRBV7-3 and TRBJ1-1, with a possible D match to TRBD1 (5 bases). CDR3 size: 14 residues. The germline V gene has CDR1 SGHTA and CDR2 FQGTGA. Trimming took off 5 bases at V and 0 bases at J, with 10 bases between the two ends.